One sample yielded the 24 T cell receptor beta chains listed below, sequenced in a study of blood T cell repertoires in COVID-19 (dated by TCRdb to 2019 to 2021). Libraries were constructed by the immunoSEQ multiplex PCR assay. Entries here come from immuneACCESS through TCRdb and include only in-frame sequences with V and J called. Some clones fail to appear in such tables; in the studies checked, an unresolved V gene covers under half of the shortfall, and the cause of the remainder is unknown. Counted in this sample were some 180,000 clones; roughly nine tenths of them appeared once. 20% to 25% of the sample belongs to the ten largest clones. Sequenced input: peripheral blood. The origin of the receptors is a man between 60 and 70 years old with active or convalescent COVID-19.

The CDR3 is CASSPSGTGSGNTIYF. CDR3 DNA sequence: TGTGCCAGCTCACCGTCCGGGACAGGCTCTGGAAACACCATATATTTT. This sequence joins TRBV18 and TRBJ1-3, with TRBD1 matching 8 bases. The CDR3 runs to 16 residues. Germline V CDR1 and CDR2: KGHSH, LQKENI. V was clipped by 3 bases and J by 0 bases; unmatched bases: 4.

The rearrangement links TRBV5-1 to TRBJ1-1; TRBD1 aligns across 10 bases. With V trimmed by 2 bases and J by 4 bases, 5 bases remained unmatched. The CDR3 contains 15 residues. Germline values: CDR1 SGHRS, CDR2 YFSETQ. CDR3 region: CASSFTGTGATEAFF. CDR3 sequence (DNA): TGCGCCAGCAGCTTTACCGGGACAGGGGCCACTGAAGCTTTCTTT. Together with reference TRBV5-1 and TRBJ1-1, the CDR3 gives the full variable domain: KAGVTQTPRYLIKTRGQQVTLSCSPISGHRSVSWYQQTPGQGLQFLFEYFSETQRNKGNFPGRFSGRQFSNSRSEMNVSTLELGDSALYLCASSFTGTGATEAFFGQGTRLTVV.

The gene calls are TRBV5-5 and TRBJ1-1; D gene unclear. The CDR3 loop spans 13 amino acids. V was shortened by 5 bases and J by 0 bases, with 8 bases between the two germline ends. The germline gives CDR1 SGHKS, CDR2 YYEKEE (reference sequence). The CDR3 DNA sequence: TGTGCCAGCAGAGGCGGTATGAACACTGAAGCTTTCTTT. Translated, it gives CASRGGMNTEAFF.

The V call is TRBV7-9, the J call TRBJ1-6, with 7 bases fitting TRBD1. CDR1 and CDR2 from the germline V gene are SEHNR and FQNEAQ (reference sequence). CDR3 size: 14 residues. The ends lost 5 bases at V and 4 bases at J; junction bases unmatched: 2. Here the CDR3 reads CASSQQGYNSPLHF. The CDR3, as DNA: TGTGCCAGCAGCCAACAGGGGTATAATTCACCCCTCCACTTT.

This clone was detected once. V and J are TRBV9 and TRBJ2-7; possibly TRBD1 for D (7 bases). The CDR3 consists of 14 residues. Germline V gene lookup returns CDR1 SGDLS and CDR2 YYNGEE. V gave up 6 bases and J gave up 7 bases, with 20 bases separating them. This CDR3 reads CASMEGADNGEQYF. The DNA of the CDR3 is TGTGCCAGCATGGAGGGGGCAGATAATGGGGAGCAGTACTTC.

The genes are TRBV10-3 and TRBJ1-1; tentative D call: TRBD1 (5 bases). V lost 0 bases to trimming and J lost 4 bases, with 9 bases between them. The CDR3 spans 14 residues. From germline, CDR1 is ENHRY and CDR2 SYGVKD. This CDR3 reads CAISESAGGTEAFF. Here the CDR3 DNA reads TGTGCCATCAGTGAGTCGGCGGGGGGCACTGAAGCTTTCTTT.

In DNA form, the CDR3 reads TGCGCCAGCAGCTTGGCCCCCAGCGGGGGGGCCGGGACAGATACGCAGTATTTT. The encoded protein is CASSLAPSGGAGTDTQYF. V gene TRBV5-1 combines with J gene TRBJ2-3, with 10 nucleotides matching TRBD2. Trimming at V came to 0 bases and at J to 3 bases, leaving 10 bases not matched to a gene. The CDR3 spans 18 residues. Germline loops: CDR1 SGHRS, CDR2 YFSETQ.

The genes are TRBV12-3 or TRBV12-4 and TRBJ2-5; D perhaps matches TRBD2 (5 bases). Between the trimmed V and J ends, which lost 3 bases and 7 bases, there was a span of 12 bases. There are 13 residues in the CDR3. CDR3 amino acids: CASSFVREGTQYF. In DNA form, the CDR3 reads TGTGCCAGCAGTTTTGTTCGCGAGGGGACCCAGTACTTC.

Worth noting for this clone: Distinct nucleotide sequences in the sample also encode this CDR3. The genes are TRBV11-3 and TRBJ2-2; 8 nucleotides match TRBD2. The CDR3 has 16 residues. CDR1 SGHNT and CDR2 YENEEA come from the germline V gene. After removal of 11 bases from V and 4 bases from J, the junction contained 15 bases not matched to a gene. In DNA form, the CDR3 reads TGTGCCTGCTGCTTCGGCGGCGGGGGGATCACCGGGGAGCTGTTTTTT. It encodes CACCFGGGGITGELFF.

The gene calls are TRBV5-6 and TRBJ2-3; 11 nucleotides align to TRBD2. The germline V gene encodes CDR1 SGHDT and CDR2 YYEEEE. This CDR3 contains 18 residues. With V trimmed by 4 bases and J by 2 bases, 12 bases remained unmatched. CDR3 in DNA: TGTGCCAGCAGCCCCGGGGGGGGACTAGCGGTCATCACAGATACGCAGTATTTT. The encoded protein is CASSPGGGLAVITDTQYF. Looking up the rest from reference TRBV5-6 and TRBJ2-3 gives the full variable domain: DAGVTQSPTHLIKTRGQQVTLRCSPKSGHDTVSWYQQALGQGPQFIFQYYEEEERQRGNFPDRFSGHQFPNYSSELNVNALLLGDSALYLCASSPGGGLAVITDTQYFGPGTRLTVL.

This chain links TRBV19 with TRBJ1-5; D gene unclear. CDR1 is LNHDA, CDR2 SQIVND, per germline (reference sequence). The length of the CDR3 is 14 residues. V lost 2 bases and J lost 4, with 9 bases in between. This CDR3 is CASSINIGNQPQHF. The CDR3 DNA is TGTGCCAGTAGTATAAATATCGGGAATCAGCCCCAGCATTTT.

The chain combines TRBV5-6 with TRBJ2-1; D is possibly TRBD2 (6 bases). V shed 3 bases and J shed 3 bases, with 16 bases lying between them. The CDR3 has 16 amino acids. The germline gives CDR1 SGHDT, CDR2 YYEEEE. The chain's CDR3 is CASSSSKRVYYNEQFF. CDR3 nucleotide sequence: TGTGCCAGCAGCTCCTCCAAGCGGGTCTACTACAATGAGCAGTTCTTC.

V usage is TRBV5-6 and J usage is TRBJ2-3; 10 nucleotides match TRBD1. With 1 base clipped from V and 4 bases from J, the junction kept 6 bases outside the gene matches. The CDR3 totals 16 residues. CDR1 is SGHDT and CDR2 is YYEEEE in the germline V gene. The CDR3 loop reads CASSLLTGGNADTQYF. DNA for the CDR3: TGTGCCAGCAGCTTGTTGACAGGGGGCAACGCAGATACGCAGTATTTT.

The chain employs TRBV9 and TRBJ1-1, with 10 bases matching TRBD1. Looked up from germline, CDR1 is SGDLS and CDR2 is YYNGEE. The CDR3 loop spans 13 amino acids. V was pared by 3 bases and J by 4 bases, with 0 bases of the junction left unmatched. CDR3 region: CASSGTGGTEAFF. The DNA for the CDR3 is TGTGCCAGCAGCGGGACAGGGGGCACTGAAGCTTTCTTT. Together with reference TRBV9 and TRBJ1-1, the CDR3 gives the full variable domain: DSGVTQTPKHLITATGQRVTLRCSPRSGDLSVYWYQQSLDQGLQFLIQYYNGEERAKGNILERFSAQQFPDLHSELNLSSLELGDSALYFCASSGTGGTEAFFGQGTRLTVV.

V is TRBV18 and J is TRBJ1-6, with D hard to call. The CDR3 runs 12 residues. Trimming stripped 5 bases from V and 18 bases from J, with 17 bases between. Germline V gives CDR1 KGHSH, CDR2 LQKENI. The CDR3 here is CASSAALEPPHF. CDR3 nucleotide sequence: TGTGCCAGCTCAGCAGCCCTGGAGCCGCCCCACTTT. Variable domain in full (rest from reference TRBV18 and TRBJ1-6): NAGVMQNPRHLVRRRGQEARLRCSPMKGHSHVYWYRQLPEEGLKFMVYLQKENIIDESGMPKERFSAEFPKEGPSILRIQQVVRGDSAAYFCASSAALEPPHFGNGTRLTVT.

This clone was seen a single time. The CDR3 DNA reads as TGTGCCAGCAGTTGGACAGGGCCAGCTTTCTTT. It yields the protein CASSWTGPAFF. This chain connects TRBV12-3 or TRBV12-4 to TRBJ1-1, with TRBD1 identical over 8 bases. V gave up 4 bases and J gave up 10 bases; unmatched junction bases: 2. The CDR3 sequence is 11 residues long.

The chain employs TRBV21-1 and TRBJ2-1; TRBD2, as called in the table, went unchecked against the DNA. TRBV21-1 is tagged as a pseudogene. The CDR3 has 15 amino acids. CDR3 sequence reads: CASSSRLAGRDEQFF. The CDR3, as DNA: TGTGCCAGCAGCTCAAGACTAGCGGGCAGGGATGAGCAGTTCTTC.

The CDR3 is CASRALVNTEAFF. The CDR3 bases are TGCGCCAGCAGGGCTCTAGTGAACACTGAAGCTTTCTTT. The chain uses TRBV5-1 and TRBJ1-1; no definite D call. Per the germline V gene, CDR1 is SGHRS and CDR2 is YFSETQ. The CDR3 extends over 13 amino acids. Trimming removed 5 bases at V and 0 bases at J, with 8 bases between.

The chain joins TRBV6-1 to TRBJ1-1; TRBD1 matches 7 bases. Unmatched junction bases numbered 2, after V lost 2 bases and J lost 5 bases. The germline V gene encodes CDR1 MNHNS and CDR2 SASEGT. The CDR3 has 13 residues. In nucleotides, the CDR3 is TGTGCCAGCAGTGAAACAGGGGTAACTGAAGCTTTCTTT. This sequence encodes CASSETGVTEAFF.

This clone was counted only a few times. The chain has TRBV2 and TRBJ1-5; no firm D call. The CDR3 extends over 15 amino acids. Looked up from germline, CDR1 is SNHLY and CDR2 is FYNNEI. V was pared by 1 base and J by 3 bases, with 10 bases between. The CDR3 DNA sequence: TGTGCCAGCAGTGAAGAACGGCTAGTCAATCAGCCCCAGCATTTT. Amino acid sequence: CASSEERLVNQPQHF.

The chain has TRBV18 and TRBJ2-7; TRBD1 matches 10 bases. Germline V gives CDR1 KGHSH, CDR2 LQKENI. The CDR3 extends over 14 amino acids. V gave up 5 bases and J gave up 2 bases; unmatched junction bases: 3. The CDR3 region has the DNA TGTGCCAGCTCAACCGGGACAGGGGCCTACGAGCAGTACTTC. Its translation is CASSTGTGAYEQYF.

This chain uses TRBV11-2 with TRBJ2-1, with 9 bases aligning to TRBD2. The CDR3 is 16 amino acids. The germline CDR1 and CDR2 sequences are SGHAT and FQNNGV. Trimming took 5 bases from V and 3 from J; bases not matched to a gene: 8. CDR3 protein: CASSLRLAAIYNEQFF. DNA of the CDR3: TGTGCCAGCAGCCTCAGACTAGCGGCGATCTACAATGAGCAGTTCTTC.

The chain couples TRBV18 to TRBJ2-2; 9 positions agree with TRBD1. Germline assignment: CDR1 KGHSH and CDR2 LQKENI. The CDR3 is 17 residues long. J gave up 0 bases and V 4 bases, and 6 bases lay outside the gene matches. The CDR3 is CASSRTGDRTNTGELFF. Here the CDR3 DNA reads TGTGCCAGCTCACGGACAGGGGATCGCACGAACACCGGGGAGCTGTTTTTT.

The chain carries TRBV7-6 and TRBJ2-1; no clear D gene. The germline gives CDR1 SGHVS, CDR2 FNYEAQ. The CDR3 has 13 residues. The V and J ends lost 1 base and 5 bases respectively, with 6 bases between them. As DNA, the CDR3 is TGTGCCAGCAGCTTAGGGCCAAACAATGAGCAGTTCTTC. Protein sequence: CASSLGPNNEQFF. Complete variable domain (other parts from reference TRBV7-6 and TRBJ2-1): GAGVSQSPRYKVTKRGQDVALRCDPISGHVSLYWYRQALGQGPEFLTYFNYEAQQDKSGLPNDRFSAERPEGSISTLTIQRTEQRDSAMYRCASSLGPNNEQFFGPGTRLTVL.